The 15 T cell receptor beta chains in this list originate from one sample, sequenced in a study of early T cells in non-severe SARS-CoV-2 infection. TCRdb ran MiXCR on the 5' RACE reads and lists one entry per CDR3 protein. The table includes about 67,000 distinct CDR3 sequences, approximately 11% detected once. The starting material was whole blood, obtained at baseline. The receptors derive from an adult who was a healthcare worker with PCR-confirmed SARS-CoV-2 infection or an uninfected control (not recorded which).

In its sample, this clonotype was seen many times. In DNA form, the CDR3 reads TGTGCCAGCAGCCCTTTGGGTAGCGGGCTCCAAGAGACCCAGTACTTC. It specifies CASSPLGSGLQETQYF. The chain combines TRBV28 with TRBJ2-5; 7 positions match TRBD2. The germline CDR1 and CDR2 sequences are MDHEN and SYDVKM. V was pared by 6 bases and J by 1 base, with 11 bases of the junction left unmatched. CDR3 length: 16 residues.

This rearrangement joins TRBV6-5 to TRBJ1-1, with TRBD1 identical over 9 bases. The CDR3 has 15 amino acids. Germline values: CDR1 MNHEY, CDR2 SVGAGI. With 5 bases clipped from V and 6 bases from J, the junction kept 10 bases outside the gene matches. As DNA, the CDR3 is TGTGCCAGCAGTGGGACAGGGAAGGGTCGCGCTGAAGCTTTCTTT. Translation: CASSGTGKGRAEAFF.

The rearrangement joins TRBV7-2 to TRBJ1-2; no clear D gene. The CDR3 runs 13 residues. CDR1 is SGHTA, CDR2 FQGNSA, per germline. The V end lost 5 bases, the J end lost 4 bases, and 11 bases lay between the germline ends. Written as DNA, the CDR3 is TGTGCCAGCAGCCCAACATCCCGCTATGGCTACACCTTC. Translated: CASSPTSRYGYTF. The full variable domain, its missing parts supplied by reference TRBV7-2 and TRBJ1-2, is GAGVSQSPSNKVTEKGKDVELRCDPISGHTALYWYRQSLGQGLEFLIYFQGNSAPDKSGLPSDRFSAERTGGSVSTLTIQRTQQEDSAVYLCASSPTSRYGYTFGSGTRLTVV.

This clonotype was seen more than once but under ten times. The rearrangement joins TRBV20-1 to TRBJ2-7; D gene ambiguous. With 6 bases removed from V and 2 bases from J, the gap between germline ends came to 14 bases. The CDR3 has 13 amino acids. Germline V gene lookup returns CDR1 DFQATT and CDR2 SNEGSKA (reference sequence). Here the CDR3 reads CSAEPKGTYEQYF. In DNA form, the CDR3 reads TGCAGTGCCGAACCGAAAGGGACCTACGAGCAGTACTTC.

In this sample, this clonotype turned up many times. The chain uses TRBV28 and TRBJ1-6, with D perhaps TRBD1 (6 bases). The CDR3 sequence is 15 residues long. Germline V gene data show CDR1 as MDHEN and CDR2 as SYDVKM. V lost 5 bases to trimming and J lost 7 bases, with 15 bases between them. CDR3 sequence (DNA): TGTGCCAGCAGTCCCCCGGACAGCTTAAATTCACCCCTCCACTTT. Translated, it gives CASSPPDSLNSPLHF.

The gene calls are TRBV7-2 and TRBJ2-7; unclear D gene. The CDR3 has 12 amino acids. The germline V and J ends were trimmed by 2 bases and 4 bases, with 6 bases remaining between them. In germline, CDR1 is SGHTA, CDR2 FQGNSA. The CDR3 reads CASSLYLYEQYF. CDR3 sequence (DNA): TGTGCCAGCAGCTTATACTTATACGAGCAGTACTTC.

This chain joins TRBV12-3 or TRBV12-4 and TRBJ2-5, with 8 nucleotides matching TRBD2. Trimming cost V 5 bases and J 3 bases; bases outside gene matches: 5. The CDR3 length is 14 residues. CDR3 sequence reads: CASSLSGTKETQYF. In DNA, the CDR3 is TGTGCCAGCAGTCTTAGCGGGACCAAAGAGACCCAGTACTTC.

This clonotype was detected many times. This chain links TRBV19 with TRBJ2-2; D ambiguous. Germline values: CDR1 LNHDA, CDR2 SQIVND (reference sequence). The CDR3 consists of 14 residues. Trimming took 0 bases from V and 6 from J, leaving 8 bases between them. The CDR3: CASSIDTEAGELFF. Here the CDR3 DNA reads TGTGCCAGTAGTATAGATACTGAGGCCGGGGAGCTGTTTTTT.

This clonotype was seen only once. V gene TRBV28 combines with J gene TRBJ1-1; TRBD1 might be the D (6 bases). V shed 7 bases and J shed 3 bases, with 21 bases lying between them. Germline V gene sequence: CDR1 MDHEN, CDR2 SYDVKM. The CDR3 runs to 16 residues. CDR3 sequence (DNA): TGTGCCAGCAAGGAACCGACCGGCAGGGGTGACACTGAAGCTTTCTTT. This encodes CASKEPTGRGDTEAFF.

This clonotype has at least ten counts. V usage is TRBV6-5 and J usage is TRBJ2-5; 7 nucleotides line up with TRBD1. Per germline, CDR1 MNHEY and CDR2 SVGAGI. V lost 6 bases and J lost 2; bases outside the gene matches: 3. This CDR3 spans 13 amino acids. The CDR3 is CASRPTGQETQYF. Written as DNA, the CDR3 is TGTGCCAGCAGGCCGACAGGGCAAGAGACCCAGTACTTC.

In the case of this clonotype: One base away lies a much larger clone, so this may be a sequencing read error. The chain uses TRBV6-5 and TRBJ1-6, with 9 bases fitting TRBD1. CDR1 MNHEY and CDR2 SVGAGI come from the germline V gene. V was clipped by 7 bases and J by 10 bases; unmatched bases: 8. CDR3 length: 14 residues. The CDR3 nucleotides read TGTGCCAGCAAGGAGGGGACAGGGAGATCACCCCTCCACTTT. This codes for CASKEGTGRSPLHF.

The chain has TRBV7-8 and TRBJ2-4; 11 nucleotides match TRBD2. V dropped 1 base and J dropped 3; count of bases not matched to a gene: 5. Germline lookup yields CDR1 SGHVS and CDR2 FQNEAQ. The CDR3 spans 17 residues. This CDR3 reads CASSLDRLAGNKNIQYF. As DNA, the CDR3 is TGTGCCAGCAGCTTAGACCGACTAGCGGGAAACAAAAACATTCAGTACTTC.

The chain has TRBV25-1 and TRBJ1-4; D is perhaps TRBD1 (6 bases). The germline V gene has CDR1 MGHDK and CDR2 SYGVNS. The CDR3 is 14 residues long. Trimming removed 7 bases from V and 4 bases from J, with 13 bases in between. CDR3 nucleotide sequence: TGTGCCAGCACCAGGACAGATGGTAATGAAAAACTGTTTTTT. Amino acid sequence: CASTRTDGNEKLFF. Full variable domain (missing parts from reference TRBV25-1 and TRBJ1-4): EADIYQTPRYLVIGTGKKITLECSQTMGHDKMYWYQQDPGMELHLIHYSYGVNSTEKGDLSSESTVSRIRTEHFPLTLESARPSHTSQYLCASTRTDGNEKLFFGSGTQLSVL.

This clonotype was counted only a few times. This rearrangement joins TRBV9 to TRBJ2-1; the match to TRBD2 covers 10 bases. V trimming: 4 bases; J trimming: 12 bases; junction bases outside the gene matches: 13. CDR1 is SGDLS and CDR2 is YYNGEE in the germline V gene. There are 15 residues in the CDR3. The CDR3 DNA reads TGTGCCAGCAGCCCGGGGGGGCTAGCGGGAGAGTCGCAGTTCTTC. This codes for CASSPGGLAGESQFF.

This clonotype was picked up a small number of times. CDR3 in DNA: TGTGCCAGCAGTGAAAATGGCCGGTTTACTGAAGCTTTCTTT. Its translation is CASSENGRFTEAFF. The rearrangement links TRBV6-1 to TRBJ1-1; D unresolved. Trimming stripped 2 bases from V and 5 bases from J, with 12 bases between. Germline V gene lookup returns CDR1 MNHNS and CDR2 SASEGT. This CDR3 spans 14 amino acids.